The sequence of this T cell receptor beta chain was determined in a study of post-analysis software for immune sequencing data. Study context: Included among the disease courses, which were recorded for the cohort, were relapsing-remitting, secondary progressive and progressive-relapsing multiple sclerosis. Study-level results: Relative to controls, patients had about 5 TRBV segments at higher frequency, with TRBV5-6, TRBV5-1 and TRBV20-1 among these.

J was trimmed by 7 bases and V by 4 bases; bases with no gene match: 5. CDR1 and CDR2 (germline): LGHDT, YNNKEL (reference sequence). This CDR3 is 15 amino acids long. Carried by the TCR beta cDNA libraries were unique molecular identifiers. TCRdb reanalysed the PCR reads using MiXCR and keeps one entry per CDR3 protein. The sample shows a few hundred thousand distinct CDR3 sequences, roughly 34% of them seen only once. Notes on this clonotype: The target antigen is unknown.

The rearrangement links TRBV3-1 to TRBJ2-3, with TRBD2 matching over 13 bases. Material for sequencing was blood. The source is a girl aged 2-17 years with multiple sclerosis. Here the CDR3 reads CASSRGTSGVHTQYF. The DNA of the CDR3 is TGTGCCAGCAGCCGAGGGACTAGCGGGGTACATACGCAGTATTTT.